These T cell receptor beta chains were read from a single sample in a study of regulatory T cells in long-lasting Graves disease. TCRdb reprocessed the multiplex PCR reads via MiXCR and lists one record per CDR3 protein. The sample records hundreds of thousands of distinct CDR3 sequences, approximately 16% being singletons. These sequences were also reported in another study, on T cells in Graves' hyperthyroidism and ophthalmopathy.

Specimen: peripheral blood mononuclear cells (PBMCs), collected at new diagnosis, from a patient treated with antithyroid drugs. The source is a middle-aged woman with Graves disease. Both conserved end residues are part of each CDR3. A D gene is named only where the DNA matches it firmly. Rows may omit the clone size; those that give it use once, few, many or a size class.

D gene: -; V gene: TRBV11-2; J gene: TRBJ2-7; clone size: many; CDR3 DNA: TGTGCCAGCAGCTTAAGTGGCGAGAGCTCCTACGAGCAGTACTTC; CDR3 protein: CASSLSGESSYEQYF
D gene: -; V gene: TRBV7-9; J gene: TRBJ2-7; clone size: few; CDR3 DNA: TGTGCCAGCAGCTTATCCACGGGGGAGCAGTACTTC; CDR3 protein: CASSLSTGEQYF
D gene: -; V gene: TRBV6-5; J gene: TRBJ1-6; clone size: -; CDR3 DNA: TGTGCCAGCAGTTACTCCCCGGGCGGTCTGGGTTCACCCCTCCACTTT; CDR3 protein: CASSYSPGGLGSPLHF
D gene: TRBD2; V gene: TRBV7-9; J gene: TRBJ2-1; clone size: -; CDR3 DNA: TGTGCCAGCAGCTCGACTAGCGGATACAATGAGCAGTTCTTC; CDR3 protein: CASSSTSGYNEQFF
D gene: -; V gene: TRBV10-1; J gene: TRBJ1-1; clone size: -; CDR3 DNA: TGCGCCAGCAGTGAGTCGCCCCGGGGCAGGTTGAACACTGAAGCTTTCTTT; CDR3 protein: CASSESPRGRLNTEAFF
D gene: -; V gene: TRBV6-1; J gene: TRBJ1-1; clone size: many; CDR3 DNA: TGTGCCAGCAGTGGATCGAGAGGCGGGGGCTTGGGCACTGAAGCTTTCTTT; CDR3 protein: CASSGSRGGGLGTEAFF
D gene: -; V gene: TRBV29-1; J gene: TRBJ1-2; clone size: few; CDR3 DNA: TGCAGCGTTGCCACAAGCGGCTACACCTTC; CDR3 protein: CSVATSGYTF
D gene: TRBD2; V gene: TRBV6-2/TRBV6-3; J gene: TRBJ2-1; clone size: -; CDR3 DNA: TGTGCCAGCAGTTACTCTTCTTATTCGTTAGCGGGGGGGAACAATGAGCAGTTCTTC; CDR3 protein: CASSYSSYSLAGGNNEQFF
D gene: TRBD2; V gene: TRBV6-1; J gene: TRBJ2-1; clone size: -; CDR3 DNA: TGTGCCAGCAGTGACGGGGGGGCCTACAATGAGCAGTTCTTC; CDR3 protein: CASSDGGAYNEQFF
D gene: -; V gene: TRBV3-1; J gene: TRBJ2-2; clone size: -; CDR3 DNA: TGTGCCAGCAGCCCCCTTTCTTACACCGGGGAGCTGTTTTTT; CDR3 protein: CASSPLSYTGELFF